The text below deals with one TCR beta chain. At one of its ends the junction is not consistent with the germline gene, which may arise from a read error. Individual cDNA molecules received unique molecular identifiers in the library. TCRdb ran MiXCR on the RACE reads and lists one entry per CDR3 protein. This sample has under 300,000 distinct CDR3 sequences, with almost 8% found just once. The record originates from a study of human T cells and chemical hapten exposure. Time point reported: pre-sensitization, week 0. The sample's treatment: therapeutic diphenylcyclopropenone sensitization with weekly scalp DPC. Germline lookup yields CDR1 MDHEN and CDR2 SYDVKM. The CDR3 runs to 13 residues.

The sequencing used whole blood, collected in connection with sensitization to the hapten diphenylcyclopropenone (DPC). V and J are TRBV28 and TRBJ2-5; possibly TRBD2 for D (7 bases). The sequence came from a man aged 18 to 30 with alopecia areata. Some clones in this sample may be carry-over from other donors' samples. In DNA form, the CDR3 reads TGTGCCAGCCGTCGCGGGGAGGGGGAGACCAAGTACTTC. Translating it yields CASRRGEGETKYF.